Listed below are T cell receptor beta chains from one sample, sequenced in a study of blood T cell repertoires in COVID-19. Libraries were prepared by immunoSEQ multiplex PCR; TCRdb keeps only in-frame clonotypes and omits some of them. This repertoire shows 400,000 to 450,000 clones, 75% to 90% found once; its top ten account for 1.4%. The sequenced sample consisted of peripheral blood. Receptor source: a woman between 25 and 40 years old with active or convalescent COVID-19. CDR3s include the opening cysteine and the closing phenylalanine or tryptophan. The D gene is left open where the match is weak. The listing skips clone size in some rows; elsewhere it reads once, few, many or a size class.

abundance	v_gene	j_gene	d_gene	CDR3aa	CDR3nt
.	TRBV2	TRBJ2-3	.	CASSTEPTDTQYF	TGTGCCAGCAGTACTGAACCCACAGATACGCAGTATTTT
.	TRBV5-8	TRBJ1-1	.	CASSFPQNTEAFF	TGTGCCAGCAGCTTTCCCCAGAACACTGAAGCTTTCTTT
.	TRBV6-5	TRBJ1-1	.	CASSPKQGKTEAFF	TGTGCCAGCAGTCCTAAACAGGGAAAAACTGAAGCTTTCTTT
.	TRBV4-1	TRBJ1-2	.	CASSQDLSGYTF	TGCGCCAGCAGCCAAGATCTGAGTGGCTACACCTTC
.	TRBV7-8	TRBJ2-7	.	CASSAFQAGPYEQYF	TGTGCCAGCAGCGCATTCCAGGCAGGGCCCTACGAGCAGTACTTC
.	TRBV25-1	TRBJ2-1	.	CASSEGNSYNEQFF	TGTGCCAGCAGTGAAGGTAACAGTTACAATGAGCAGTTCTTC
.	TRBV5-1	TRBJ2-5	TRBD2	CASSSRAGSQETQYF	TGCGCCAGCAGCTCGAGAGCGGGGAGCCAAGAGACCCAGTACTTC
.	TRBV15	TRBJ1-1	TRBD1	CATSRGRTGYTEAFF	TGTGCCACCAGCAGGGGACGGACAGGGTACACTGAAGCTTTCTTT
.	TRBV2	TRBJ2-1	TRBD2	CASSENGGRADEQFF	TGTGCCAGCAGTGAAAACGGCGGGAGGGCCGATGAGCAGTTCTTC
.	TRBV6-5	TRBJ1-2	.	CASSYSTGDYGYTF	TGTGCCAGCAGTTACTCGACGGGGGACTATGGCTACACCTTC
.	TRBV11-1	TRBJ2-2	.	CASSWGGLDTGELFF	TGTGCCAGCAGCTGGGGGGGGCTGGACACCGGGGAGCTGTTTTTT
.	TRBV5-4	TRBJ2-7	.	CASSSNRDYEQYF	TGTGCCAGCAGCTCGAACAGGGATTACGAGCAGTACTTC
once	TRBV29-1	TRBJ1-5	TRBD1	CSAGQGYDQPQHF	TGCAGCGCGGGACAGGGATACGATCAGCCCCAGCATTTT
.	TRBV9	TRBJ2-1	.	CASSANPQGPRDPFSSYNEQFF	TGTGCCAGCAGCGCAAACCCTCAGGGCCCACGCGATCCATTCAGCTCCTACAATGAGCAGTTCTTC
.	TRBV12-3/TRBV12-4	TRBJ1-2	.	CASSTRTWDGYTF	TGTGCCAGCAGTACACGGACATGGGATGGCTACACCTTC
.	TRBV6-5	TRBJ1-4	.	CASSRLRGVNEKLFF	TGTGCCAGCAGTCGTCTCCGGGGGGTTAATGAAAAACTGTTTTTT
.	TRBV5-1	TRBJ1-1	.	CASSSINTEAFF	TGCGCCAGCAGCTCAATTAACACTGAAGCTTTCTTT
.	TRBV10-2	TRBJ1-3	.	CASSEEAVGNTIYF	TGCGCCAGCAGTGAGGAGGCAGTTGGAAACACCATATATTTT
.	TRBV27	TRBJ1-3	.	CASSLGIGGTIYF	TGTGCCAGCAGTTTAGGAATCGGCGGCACCATATATTTT
.	TRBV29-1	TRBJ2-1	TRBD2	CSVVSGSSYNEQFF	TGCAGCGTAGTTAGCGGGAGCTCCTACAATGAGCAGTTCTTC
.	TRBV18	TRBJ1-1	TRBD1	CASSPPGQGSTEAFF	TGTGCCAGCTCACCACCGGGACAGGGTTCTACCGAAGCTTTCTTT
.	TRBV3-1/TRBV3-2	TRBJ1-2	.	CASRHHDRDLNYGYTF	TGTGCCAGCAGACACCATGACAGAGATTTAAACTATGGCTACACCTTC
.	TRBV6-5	TRBJ2-3	TRBD2	CASRRLAGDYDTQYF	TGTGCCAGCAGACGACTAGCGGGAGACTACGACACGCAGTATTTT
.	TRBV7-8	TRBJ2-1	TRBD2	CASSLELAGHNEQFF	TGTGCCAGCAGCTTAGAGCTAGCGGGCCACAATGAGCAGTTCTTC